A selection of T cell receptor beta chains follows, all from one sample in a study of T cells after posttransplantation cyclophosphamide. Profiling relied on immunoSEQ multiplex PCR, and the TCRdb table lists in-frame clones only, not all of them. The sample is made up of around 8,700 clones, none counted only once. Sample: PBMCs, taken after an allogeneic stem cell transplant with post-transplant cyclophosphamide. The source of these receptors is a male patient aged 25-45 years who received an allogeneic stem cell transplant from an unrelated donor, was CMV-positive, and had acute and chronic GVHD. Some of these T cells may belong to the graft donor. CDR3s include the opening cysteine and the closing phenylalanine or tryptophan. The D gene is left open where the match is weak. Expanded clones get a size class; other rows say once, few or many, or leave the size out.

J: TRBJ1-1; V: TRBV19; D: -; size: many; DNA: TGTGCCAGTAGTATTGAACAGAACACTGAAGCTTTCTTT; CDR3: CASSIEQNTEAFF
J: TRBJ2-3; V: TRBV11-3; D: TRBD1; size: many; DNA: TGTGCCAGCAGCTTGACAGGGATGAGCACAGATACGCAGTATTTT; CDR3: CASSLTGMSTDTQYF
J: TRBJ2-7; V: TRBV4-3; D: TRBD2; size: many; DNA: TGCGCCAGCAGCCAAGTTTTGTCTAGCGGGAGGATGGCCTACGAGCAGTACTTC; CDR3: CASSQVLSSGRMAYEQYF
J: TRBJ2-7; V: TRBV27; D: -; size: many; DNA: TGTGCCAGCAGTTTAGGCCCCCCTCCCTACGAGCAGTACTTC; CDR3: CASSLGPPPYEQYF
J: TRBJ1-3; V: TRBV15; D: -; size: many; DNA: TGTGCCACCAGCAGACCTGACAGCTCTGGAAACACCATATATTTT; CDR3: CATSRPDSSGNTIYF
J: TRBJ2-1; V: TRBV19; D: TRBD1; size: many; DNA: TGTGCCAGTAGTACGACAGGGGGCGCGTACAATGAGCAGTTCTTC; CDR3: CASSTTGGAYNEQFF
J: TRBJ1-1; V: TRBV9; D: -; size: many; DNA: TGTGCCAGCAGCGTAGCCGCTACAGGGACGAACACTGAAGCTTTCTTT; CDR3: CASSVAATGTNTEAFF
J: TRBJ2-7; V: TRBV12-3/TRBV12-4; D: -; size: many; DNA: TGTGCCAGCAGCAGGGCAGCTTTTTCCTACGAGCAGTACTTC; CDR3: CASSRAAFSYEQYF
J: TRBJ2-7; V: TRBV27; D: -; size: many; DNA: TGTGCCAGCGGACAACAGCCACTATTCTACGAGCAGTACTTC; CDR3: CASGQQPLFYEQYF
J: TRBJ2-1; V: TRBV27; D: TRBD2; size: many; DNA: TGTGCCAGCAGTTTTGGGACTAGCGGGAGTGATGAGCAGTTCTTC; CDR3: CASSFGTSGSDEQFF
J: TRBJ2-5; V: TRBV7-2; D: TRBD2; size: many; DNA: TGTGCCAGCAGCTTAGGGGGACTAGCGGGAGAGCGGGACCAGTACTTC; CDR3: CASSLGGLAGERDQYF
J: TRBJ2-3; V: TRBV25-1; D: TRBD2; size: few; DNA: TGTGCCAGCAGTGCCCATAGCGGGGGGAGCACAGATACGCAGTATTTT; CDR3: CASSAHSGGSTDTQYF
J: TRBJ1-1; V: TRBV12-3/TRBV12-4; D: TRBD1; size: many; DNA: TGTGCCAGCAGGCGGGACAGGGCCACTGAAGCTTTCTTT; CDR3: CASRRDRATEAFF
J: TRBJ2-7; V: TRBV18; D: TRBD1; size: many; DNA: TGTGCCAGCTCACCACCGATGGGACAGGGGCCGGGGGAGCAGTACTTC; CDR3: CASSPPMGQGPGEQYF
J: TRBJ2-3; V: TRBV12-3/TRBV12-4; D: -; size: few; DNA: TGTGCCAGCAGGGCCATTCTTTATGGCCCAAGGCAGTATTTT; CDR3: CASRAILYGPRQYF
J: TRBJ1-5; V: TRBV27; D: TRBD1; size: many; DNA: TGTGCCAGCAGTTGGACAGGGGGCGGTCAGCCCCAGCATTTT; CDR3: CASSWTGGGQPQHF
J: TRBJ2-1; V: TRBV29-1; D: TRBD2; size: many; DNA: TGCAGCGCATCCCCTCCAGCGGGAGGGCCGGGTGAGCAGTTCTTC; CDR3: CSASPPAGGPGEQFF
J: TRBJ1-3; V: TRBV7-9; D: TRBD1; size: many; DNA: TGTGCCAGCAGCTTGTCGCCGGGACAGGGGGCCGCCGGAAACACCATATATTTT; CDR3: CASSLSPGQGAAGNTIYF
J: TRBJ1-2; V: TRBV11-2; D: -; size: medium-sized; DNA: TGTGCCAGCAGCTTCCTTACGGACAGTGGCTACACCTTC; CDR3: CASSFLTDSGYTF
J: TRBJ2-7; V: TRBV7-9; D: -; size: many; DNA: TGTGCCAGCAGCTTTTTGGCCCACGAGCAGTACTTC; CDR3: CASSFLAHEQYF
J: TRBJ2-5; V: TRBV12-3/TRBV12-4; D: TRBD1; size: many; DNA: TGTGCCAGCAGTTTAGTACAGGGGGAAGATCAAGAGACCCAGTACTTC; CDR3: CASSLVQGEDQETQYF
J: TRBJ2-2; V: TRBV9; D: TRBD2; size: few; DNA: TGTGCCAGCAGCGTTAGCGGGGAAAACACCGGGGAGCTGTTTTTT; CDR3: CASSVSGENTGELFF
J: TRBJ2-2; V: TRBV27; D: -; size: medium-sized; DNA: TGTGCCAGCAGTTTTTACGCAGGGGTCACCGGGGAGCTGTTTTTT; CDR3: CASSFYAGVTGELFF
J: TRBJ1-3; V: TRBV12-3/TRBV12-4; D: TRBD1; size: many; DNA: TGTGCCAGCAAGGGGGCGGCAAACACCATATATTTT; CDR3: CASKGAANTIYF
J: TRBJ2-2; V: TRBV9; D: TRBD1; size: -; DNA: TGTGCCAGCAGCGTAGAGGGACAGGCAAGAACCGGGGAGCTGTTTTTT; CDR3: CASSVEGQARTGELFF